This T cell receptor beta chain appears in the sequencing data of a study of cytomegalovirus exposure and HLA in healthy donors. Study observations and caveats: Accounts indicate the classifier identified cytomegalovirus status with strong specificity and sensitivity. A link between a missense DCLRE1C variant and TCR beta V- and J-gene trimming emerged from a later analysis.

Primers for the PCR totalled 60 Vbeta and 13 Jbeta. Repertoires were generated with immunoSEQ multiplex PCR, while TCRdb's copy carries only in-frame clones and drops some. The profile shows about 95,000 clones, approximately 77% of them singletons. CDR1 and CDR2 (germline): SEHNR, FQNEAQ (reference sequence). Trimming removed 1 base from V and 0 bases from J; junction bases left unmatched: 6. The CDR3 sequence is 18 residues long. Concerning this clone itself: The target antigen is unknown.

The rearrangement joins TRBV7-9 to TRBJ2-7; 13 bases agree with TRBD2. Sequencing was done on a sample of PBMCs. This TCR was recovered from a woman aged 40 to 50 in good health and CMV-seronegative. CDR3 in amino acids: CASSLGLAGGPTSYEQYF. The DNA of the CDR3 is TGTGCCAGCAGCTTAGGACTAGCGGGGGGTCCCACCTCCTACGAGCAGTACTTC.